This T cell receptor beta chain derives from a study of cytotoxic CD8 clonotypes in ibrutinib-treated CLL. Study results and caveats: Baseline-level clonality went beyond age-matched healthy donors and moved in step with circulating CD8+ T-cell counts.

Sequencing was performed with immunoSEQ multiplex PCR; in TCRdb, only in-frame clones are kept and a portion is missing. The profile shows 130,000 or so clones, 84% of them singletons. In this sample, this clone turned up a few times. Its antigen is not identified. Germline V gene data show CDR1 as SGHDT and CDR2 as YYEEEE. The V and J ends lost 5 bases and 2 bases, in that order; junction bases with no gene match: 9. The CDR3 extends over 16 amino acids. The sample consisted of PBMCs, taken after 24 months of ibrutinib treatment. The receptor comes from a human donor with chronic lymphocytic leukemia. The chain recombines TRBV5-6 with TRBJ1-3; 8 bases fit TRBD1. The CDR3 nucleotides read TGTGCCAGCAGACGTAACAGGGGGAATGCTGGAAACACCATATATTTT. This translates into CASRRNRGNAGNTIYF.